One sample yielded the 24 T cell receptor beta chains listed below, sequenced in a study of radiotherapy plus CTLA-4 blockade in lung cancer. Here immunoSEQ multiplex PCR was the method, and the copy in TCRdb shows in-frame clones only, minus some. This table holds approximately 50,000 clones, approximately 70% found once. The specimen was peripheral blood, collected from a patient treated with radiotherapy plus ipilimumab. These receptors originate from a human donor with non-small cell lung cancer who had a complete response to radiotherapy plus ipilimumab.

The gene calls are TRBV5-4 and TRBJ2-6; a possible D gene is TRBD2 (6 bases). Germline CDR1 is SGHNT and CDR2 is YYREEE (reference sequence). Trimming left V 6 bases short and J 4 bases short, with 14 bases between. CDR3 length: 15 residues. The CDR3 DNA sequence: TGTGCCAGCAACCTTGGGGGAGGCGGGGCCAACGTCCTGACTTTC. It translates to CASNLGGGGANVLTF.

The rearrangement uses TRBV5-4 and TRBJ1-1; TRBD1 agrees at 7 bases. Germline V CDR1 and CDR2: SGHNT, YYREEE (reference sequence). CDR3 length equals 14 residues. V trimming: 3 bases; J trimming: 0 bases; junction bases outside the gene matches: 2. DNA of the CDR3: TGTGCCAGCAGCTCGGGACAGATGAACACTGAAGCTTTCTTT. Translated: CASSSGQMNTEAFF.

The V gene is TRBV2, the J gene TRBJ1-2; D uncertain. V was pared by 7 bases and J by 4 bases, with 13 bases between. Germline V gives CDR1 SNHLY, CDR2 FYNNEI. The CDR3 is made up of 13 amino acids. Here the CDR3 reads CASKRRLFYGYTF. In DNA, the CDR3 is TGTGCCAGCAAACGGAGACTGTTCTATGGCTACACCTTC.

The chain combines TRBV5-1 with TRBJ2-7, with a possible D match to TRBD2 (6 bases). The CDR3 is made up of 15 amino acids. From germline, CDR1 is SGHRS and CDR2 YFSETQ. Trimming took off 3 bases at V and 0 bases at J, with 13 bases between the two ends. CDR3 DNA sequence: TGCGCCAGCAGCTCGGGACTGCAATACTCCTACGAGCAGTACTTC. Protein product: CASSSGLQYSYEQYF.

V gene TRBV18 combines with J gene TRBJ2-5; TRBD1 matches at 7 bases. The CDR3 contains 14 residues. Trimming removed 3 bases from V and 4 bases from J; junction bases left unmatched: 5. CDR1 is KGHSH, CDR2 LQKENI, per germline. In nucleotides, the CDR3 is TGTGCCAGCTCACCGAAGGGGGCTCTAGAGACCCAGTACTTC. Residues: CASSPKGALETQYF. Together with reference TRBV18 and TRBJ2-5, the CDR3 gives the full variable domain: NAGVMQNPRHLVRRRGQEARLRCSPMKGHSHVYWYRQLPEEGLKFMVYLQKENIIDESGMPKERFSAEFPKEGPSILRIQQVVRGDSAAYFCASSPKGALETQYFGPGTRLLVL.

The table lists this clone with a count of one. V gene TRBV28 combines with J gene TRBJ2-7; D perhaps matches TRBD1 (6 bases). The V end lost 3 bases, the J end lost 5 bases, and 11 bases lay between the germline ends. The CDR3 is made up of 13 amino acids. CDR1 is MDHEN, CDR2 SYDVKM, per germline. CDR3 bases: TGTGCCAGCAGTTTCCACAGGGTCGACGAGCAGTACTTC. This encodes CASSFHRVDEQYF.

The chain joins TRBV27 to TRBJ1-5; D is ambiguous. The CDR3 covers 15 residues. Trimming pared 6 bases from V and 0 bases from J, leaving 12 bases between. The germline gives CDR1 MNHEY, CDR2 SMNVEV (reference sequence). CDR3 in DNA: TGTGCCAGCAGCCCTGGTGGGCTTAGCAATCAGCCCCAGCATTTT. Protein product: CASSPGGLSNQPQHF.

The chain employs TRBV9 and TRBJ2-1, with TRBD1 matching over 7 bases. J was trimmed by 7 bases and V by 4 bases; bases with no gene match: 5. CDR1 is SGDLS, CDR2 YYNGEE, per germline. This CDR3 contains 13 residues. CDR3 bases: TGTGCCAGCAGCCTGCACAGGGGAAATGAGCAGTTCTTC. It encodes CASSLHRGNEQFF.

The chain is built from TRBV30 and TRBJ1-5; D may be TRBD1 (6 bases). Deletions cut 2 bases from V and 7 bases from J, with 12 bases between. CDR3 length: 13 amino acids. The germline gives CDR1 GTSNPN, CDR2 SVGIG (reference sequence). The CDR3: CAWSLGGQQPQHF. Here the CDR3 DNA reads TGTGCCTGGAGTTTGGGGGGGCAACAGCCCCAGCATTTT.

The chain employs TRBV28 and TRBJ1-5; D is undetermined. The CDR3 totals 14 residues. The V end was cut by 4 bases, the J end by 0 bases, with 7 bases between. The germline CDR1 and CDR2 sequences are MDHEN and SYDVKM. In nucleotides, the CDR3 is TGTGCCAGCAGTTCACACAGTAGCAATCAGCCCCAGCATTTT. Encoded protein: CASSSHSSNQPQHF.

The rearrangement joins TRBV7-2 to TRBJ1-5; 7 bases align to TRBD1. The CDR3 has 16 amino acids. CDR1 is SGHTA and CDR2 is FQGNSA in the germline V gene. V was clipped by 5 bases and J by 3 bases; unmatched bases: 10. Here the CDR3 reads CASSKGQTPPNQPQHF. The CDR3 DNA is TGTGCCAGCAGCAAGGGACAGACCCCCCCCAATCAGCCCCAGCATTTT. Based on the CDR3 plus reference TRBV7-2 and TRBJ1-5, the full variable domain is GAGVSQSPSNKVTEKGKDVELRCDPISGHTALYWYRQSLGQGLEFLIYFQGNSAPDKSGLPSDRFSAERTGGSVSTLTIQRTQQEDSAVYLCASSKGQTPPNQPQHFGDGTRLSIL.

The V call is TRBV27, the J call TRBJ1-5; 11 bases are shared with TRBD1. V lost 5 bases and J lost 7; bases outside the gene matches: 13. The CDR3 sequence is 17 residues long. Germline loops: CDR1 MNHEY, CDR2 SMNVEV (reference sequence). The CDR3 DNA is TGTGCCAGCAGTAAGTACATCGGGACAGGGGGTTCGCAGCCCCAGCATTTT. Translation gives CASSKYIGTGGSQPQHF.

The chain employs TRBV5-5 and TRBJ2-1; 7 bases agree with TRBD1. In germline, CDR1 is SGHKS, CDR2 YYEKEE (reference sequence). The CDR3 length is 14 residues. Trimming at V came to 3 bases and at J to 5 bases, leaving 5 bases not matched to a gene. The CDR3 DNA reads as TGTGCCAGCAGCTCCACGGACAGGAACAATGAGCAGTTCTTC. It encodes CASSSTDRNNEQFF.

The chain joins TRBV10-2 to TRBJ2-5; 7 positions agree with TRBD1. Trimming cost V 7 bases and J 10 bases; bases outside gene matches: 9. CDR3 length equals 12 residues. Per the germline V gene, CDR1 is WSHSY and CDR2 is SAAADI. In nucleotides, the CDR3 is TGCGCCAGCACAGACAGGGAAGTTGGCCAGTACTTC. It is translated as CASTDREVGQYF.

The rearrangement joins TRBV6-5 to TRBJ2-1; TRBD1 matches at 8 bases. The CDR3 consists of 15 residues. The germline CDR1 and CDR2 sequences are MNHEY and SVGAGI. The V gene end was trimmed by 5 bases and the J gene end by 4 bases; junction bases not matched to a gene: 7. CDR3 residues: CASSRDRGDYNEQFF. For the CDR3, the DNA is TGTGCCAGCAGTCGCGACAGGGGTGATTACAATGAGCAGTTCTTC.

The sample holds a few counts of this clone. The V call is TRBV18, the J call TRBJ1-2, with TRBD1 matching over 9 bases. The CDR3 extends over 16 amino acids. The germline CDR1 and CDR2 sequences are KGHSH and LQKENI. The V gene end was trimmed by 2 bases and the J gene end by 6 bases; junction bases not matched to a gene: 10. The CDR3 here is CASSPLQDRGSHGYTF. The CDR3 DNA reads as TGTGCCAGCTCACCATTACAGGACAGGGGTTCGCATGGCTACACCTTC.

The rearrangement uses TRBV4-2 and TRBJ2-7, with unresolved D. From germline, CDR1 is LGHNA and CDR2 YNFKEQ. This CDR3 region has 15 residues. V lost 1 base, J lost 3 bases, and 13 bases lay in between. CDR3 DNA: TGTGCCAGCAGCCAAGTGGAACAGTCAATCTACGAGCAGTACTTC. Amino acids: CASSQVEQSIYEQYF.

The chain recombines TRBV5-1 with TRBJ2-7; 10 bases agree with TRBD1. The CDR3 consists of 16 residues. Germline V gene sequence: CDR1 SGHRS, CDR2 YFSETQ. V lost 2 bases to trimming and J lost 5 bases; unmatched junction nucleotides: 10. The CDR3 DNA sequence: TGCGCCAGCAGCTTCGCCCCCGGGACAGGGGTCGACGAGCAGTACTTC. This codes for CASSFAPGTGVDEQYF.

V gene TRBV10-3 combines with J gene TRBJ2-5; TRBD1 aligns across 8 bases. The CDR3 totals 14 residues. J lost 2 bases, V lost 7 bases, and 6 bases had no gene match. Per the germline V gene, CDR1 is ENHRY and CDR2 is SYGVKD. DNA of the CDR3: TGTGCCATCAAAGGAGGGACAGGTCAAGAGACCCAGTACTTC. Translation: CAIKGGTGQETQYF.

The chain is built from TRBV4-1 and TRBJ1-2; no firm D call. Germline CDR1 is MGHRA and CDR2 is YSYEKL. Between the trimmed V and J ends, which lost 5 bases and 4 bases, there was a span of 23 bases. The CDR3 spans 17 residues. CDR3 loop: CASSGLAQNRKTYGYTF. As DNA, the CDR3 is TGCGCCAGCAGCGGGCTAGCCCAGAACCGAAAGACCTATGGCTACACCTTC.

The chain is built from TRBV7-6 and TRBJ1-5; D possibly corresponds to TRBD1 (6 bases). CDR1 and CDR2 (germline): SGHVS, FNYEAQ. The CDR3 extends over 14 amino acids. V was pared by 0 bases and J by 7 bases, with 10 bases between. The CDR3 DNA follows: TGTGCCAGCAGCTTAGCGGTACAGGGACAGCCCCAGCATTTT. It codes for CASSLAVQGQPQHF.

The chain joins TRBV10-3 to TRBJ2-1; TRBD2 matches 9 bases. This CDR3 spans 15 amino acids. After removal of 4 bases from V and 9 bases from J, the junction contained 10 bases not matched to a gene. CDR1 and CDR2 (germline): ENHRY, SYGVKD. The CDR3 protein is CAISGLAGVSGEQFF. As DNA, the CDR3 is TGTGCCATCAGTGGGTTAGCGGGAGTCTCGGGTGAGCAGTTCTTC.

The gene calls are TRBV5-6 and TRBJ1-1; D ambiguous. Germline lookup yields CDR1 SGHDT and CDR2 YYEEEE. V was trimmed by 3 bases and J by 1 base, leaving 19 bases between them. The length of the CDR3 is 17 residues. The CDR3 region is CASSSRGLRPKNTEAFF. The CDR3 DNA reads TGTGCCAGCAGCTCCAGAGGGCTCAGACCTAAGAACACTGAAGCTTTCTTT.

This clone is medium-sized by share. The chain uses TRBV28 and TRBJ1-4; D gene unclear. CDR3 length: 15 residues. With 6 bases removed from V and 8 bases from J, the gap between germline ends came to 19 bases. Per germline, CDR1 MDHEN and CDR2 SYDVKM. CDR3 region: CASSRPGWGDEKLFF. The CDR3 coding sequence is TGTGCCAGCAGCCGTCCCGGCTGGGGAGACGAAAAACTGTTTTTT.